Below, 10 T cell receptor beta chains from the same sample are listed, as sequenced in a study of blood T cell repertoires in COVID-19. TCRdb's table, derived via immunoSEQ multiplex PCR, lists solely in-frame clones and lacks some. In the table there are 70,000 or so clones, roughly 87% of which are singletons. The sample taken for sequencing was peripheral blood. These receptors all come from a woman younger than 30 with acute or convalescent COVID-19.

In DNA form, the CDR3 reads TGTGCCTGGAGCAGGGGCTCATCCACAGATACGCAGTATTTT. Protein: CAWSRGSSTDTQYF. This chain links TRBV30 with TRBJ2-3, with a possible D match to TRBD1 (6 bases). CDR3 length: 14 residues. Germline CDR1 reads GTSNPN; CDR2 reads SVGIG (reference sequence). Trimming cost V 3 bases and J 2 bases, with 12 bases left between them.

This clone appeared a single time. This sequence joins TRBV3-1 (or the pseudogene TRBV3-2) and TRBJ1-2; D unclear. The CDR3 extends over 13 amino acids. Germline values: CDR1 LGHDT, CDR2 YNNKEL (reference sequence). Trimming took 3 bases from V and 6 from J, leaving 11 bases between them. CDR3 DNA sequence: TGTGCCAGCAGCCAGGGTATGAGGGATGGCTACACCTTC. Protein: CASSQGMRDGYTF.

This chain links TRBV4-1 with TRBJ2-7; 8 bases map to TRBD1. The CDR3 runs 14 residues. V gave up 1 base and J gave up 3 bases; unmatched junction bases: 2. Germline loops: CDR1 MGHRA, CDR2 YSYEKL. The CDR3 loop reads CASSQVDRVYEQYF. Written as DNA, the CDR3 is TGCGCCAGCAGCCAAGTGGACAGGGTCTACGAGCAGTACTTC.

CDR3 sequence reads: CASSEWDRENYGYTF. The CDR3 DNA sequence: TGTGCCAGCAGCGAATGGGACAGGGAGAACTATGGCTACACCTTC. The V call is TRBV9, the J call TRBJ1-2, with 9 bases that match TRBD1. The V gene end was trimmed by 3 bases and the J gene end by 2 bases; junction bases not matched to a gene: 5. This CDR3 comprises 15 residues. Germline lookup yields CDR1 SGDLS and CDR2 YYNGEE.

V is TRBV29-1 and J is TRBJ1-1, with D unclear. This CDR3 spans 15 amino acids. The germline CDR1 and CDR2 sequences are SQVTM and ANQGSEA. V was pared by 4 bases and J by 6 bases, with 21 bases between. For the CDR3, the DNA is TGCAGCGTTGGGTCTCGTGCGGCATGGTCAGCTGAAGCTTTCTTT. It codes for CSVGSRAAWSAEAFF.

The V call is TRBV29-1, the J call TRBJ2-3; 7 bases are shared with TRBD2. This CDR3 spans 12 amino acids. Germline lookup yields CDR1 SQVTM and CDR2 ANQGSEA. The J segment lost 2 bases and the V segment lost 4 bases, leaving 0 bases of the junction unmatched. CDR3 bases: TGCAGCGTTGGGGACTACACAGATACGCAGTATTTT. This encodes CSVGDYTDTQYF.

The chain uses TRBV19 and TRBJ2-1; D possibly corresponds to TRBD1 (5 bases). Germline CDR1 reads LNHDA; CDR2 reads SQIVND (reference sequence). The CDR3 extends over 14 amino acids. Trimming took 6 bases from V and 0 from J, leaving 9 bases between them. CDR3 nucleotides: TGTGCCAGTAGGTACAGGAGCTCCTACAATGAGCAGTTCTTC. Its translation: CASRYRSSYNEQFF.

The V and J genes are TRBV6-1 and TRBJ1-5, with D possibly TRBD1 on 6 matching bases. The CDR3 length is 15 residues. Germline V gene lookup returns CDR1 MNHNS and CDR2 SASEGT. V gave up 2 bases and J gave up 7 bases, with 15 bases separating them. DNA for the CDR3: TGTGCCAGCAGTGAATTCCCCACAGGGATCCAGCCCCAGCATTTT. Its translation is CASSEFPTGIQPQHF.

The rearrangement links TRBV3-1 (or the pseudogene TRBV3-2) to TRBJ1-6; 9 bases line up with TRBD1. Germline V CDR1 and CDR2: LGHDT, YNNKEL (reference sequence). The CDR3 runs 18 residues. With 1 base clipped from V and 0 bases from J, the junction kept 4 bases outside the gene matches. The CDR3 here is CASSQGTGVSSYNSPLHF. In DNA, the CDR3 is TGTGCCAGCAGCCAAGGGACAGGGGTCTCCTCCTATAATTCACCCCTCCACTTT.

The chain couples TRBV27 to TRBJ2-7; no reliable D call. V gave up 8 bases and J gave up 5 bases, with 19 bases separating them. The CDR3 sequence is 14 residues long. Germline CDR1 MNHEY, CDR2 SMNVEV (reference sequence). CDR3 amino acids: CASAPRSTIHEQYF. The DNA of the CDR3 is TGTGCCAGCGCCCCACGGTCGACAATCCACGAGCAGTACTTC.